The rows below give T cell receptor beta chains drawn from one sample of a study of blood T cell repertoires in COVID-19. The table came from immunoSEQ multiplex PCR; TCRdb's copy has only in-frame clones and leaves some out. Here the sample spans over 80,000 clones, about 80% being singletons. Sequencing was done on a sample of peripheral blood. The receptor set was obtained from a woman between 45 and 60 years old with acute or convalescent COVID-19. Each CDR3 is given with its conserved first and last residue.

J | V | CDR3
TRBJ2-1 | TRBV12-3/TRBV12-4 | CASSVAGLDEQFF
TRBJ2-5 | TRBV11-3 | CASSTYRDPQETQYF
TRBJ2-2 | TRBV28 | CASSQRQGRTGELFF
TRBJ1-2 | TRBV5-6 | CASSWREGDGYTF
TRBJ2-1 | TRBV9 | CASSPPPSLTHNEQFF
TRBJ2-2 | TRBV19 | CATFLTGTANTGELFF
TRBJ2-1 | TRBV5-5 | CASSLSLSSYNEQFF
TRBJ1-1 | TRBV6-2/TRBV6-3 | CASSSTTGDAVGAFF
TRBJ2-7 | TRBV28 | CASGRTGTYEQYF
TRBJ1-5 | TRBV6-2/TRBV6-3 | CASSFIVDQPQHF